A selection of T cell receptor beta chains follows, all from one sample in a study of regulatory T cells in long-lasting Graves disease. One entry per CDR3 protein, called by TCRdb with MiXCR from the multiplex PCR reads. The sample comprises roughly 220,000 distinct CDR3 sequences, around 19% of which are singletons, and approximately 20% rests with the top ten. This sample comprised peripheral blood mononuclear cells (PBMCs), obtained at new diagnosis, from a patient treated with antithyroid drugs. All receptors come from a female donor with Graves disease. Each CDR3 is given with its conserved first and last residue. The order of the fields is V gene, J gene, clone size, D gene, CDR3 DNA, CDR3 protein. D genes are given only for firm matches. Expanded clones are given a class, and other clones once, few, many or no size at all.

V gene: TRBV12-3/TRBV12-4
J gene: TRBJ1-4
clone size: many
D gene: -
CDR3 DNA: TGTGCCAGCAGTCCAGGTCACGGGATGATTGATGAAAAACTGTTTTTT
CDR3 protein: CASSPGHGMIDEKLFF

V gene: TRBV29-1
J gene: TRBJ2-5
clone size: many
D gene: -
CDR3 DNA: TGCAGCGGGCTAGAAGAGACCCAGTACTTC
CDR3 protein: CSGLEETQYF

V gene: TRBV2
J gene: TRBJ1-1
clone size: many
D gene: -
CDR3 DNA: TGTGCCAGCACCCATCGCTGGGAAACTGAAGCTTTCTTT
CDR3 protein: CASTHRWETEAFF

V gene: TRBV27
J gene: TRBJ2-5
clone size: many
D gene: -
CDR3 DNA: TGTGCCAGCAGAGACACAGGGCTAGAGACCCAGTACTTC
CDR3 protein: CASRDTGLETQYF

V gene: TRBV7-9
J gene: TRBJ2-1
clone size: many
D gene: TRBD2
CDR3 DNA: TGTGCCAGCAGTTATAGCGGGAGTATTTGGTCCTACAATGAGCAGTTCTTC
CDR3 protein: CASSYSGSIWSYNEQFF

V gene: TRBV18
J gene: TRBJ1-5
clone size: many
D gene: -
CDR3 DNA: TGTGCCAGCTCACCTAGACAGATACTAGAGAGCAATCAGCCCCAGCATTTT
CDR3 protein: CASSPRQILESNQPQHF

V gene: TRBV2
J gene: TRBJ2-1
clone size: many
D gene: -
CDR3 DNA: TGTGCCAGCAGTGTTGGGGGCGGTTTCAATGAGCAGTTCTTC
CDR3 protein: CASSVGGGFNEQFF

V gene: TRBV20-1
J gene: TRBJ1-2
clone size: many
D gene: TRBD1
CDR3 DNA: TGCAGTGCCGCGAGGACAGGGGGCACCTATGGCTACACCTTC
CDR3 protein: CSAARTGGTYGYTF

V gene: TRBV10-3
J gene: TRBJ2-3
clone size: many
D gene: -
CDR3 DNA: TGTGCCATCAGTGACCCGCCGGAGCCAGATACGCAGTATTTT
CDR3 protein: CAISDPPEPDTQYF

V gene: TRBV19
J gene: TRBJ2-7
clone size: many
D gene: -
CDR3 DNA: TGTGCCAGTAGTATAGGGGCCGGAACCTACGAGCAGTACTTC
CDR3 protein: CASSIGAGTYEQYF

V gene: TRBV6-2/TRBV6-3
J gene: TRBJ1-1
clone size: many
D gene: TRBD1
CDR3 DNA: TGTGCCAGCAGTTACTCGTTTCGCTCTGGACAGGGTGGAGGAAGGACTGAAGCTTTCTTT
CDR3 protein: CASSYSFRSGQGGGRTEAFF

V gene: TRBV11-2
J gene: TRBJ2-2
clone size: many
D gene: TRBD2
CDR3 DNA: TGTGCCAGCATCCCTGGTCCGGGGGGCGGGGAGCTGTTTTTT
CDR3 protein: CASIPGPGGGELFF

V gene: TRBV11-2
J gene: TRBJ1-1
clone size: many
D gene: -
CDR3 DNA: TGTGCCAGCAGCTTAGTTGGTGGTGCCACTGAAGCTTTCTTT
CDR3 protein: CASSLVGGATEAFF

V gene: TRBV20-1
J gene: TRBJ1-2
clone size: many
D gene: -
CDR3 DNA: TGCAGTGCTAGGACAGGCTATGGCTACACCTTC
CDR3 protein: CSARTGYGYTF

V gene: TRBV28
J gene: TRBJ2-7
clone size: -
D gene: -
CDR3 DNA: TGTGCCAGCAGTTCCCCCAACACCTACGAGCAGTACTTC
CDR3 protein: CASSSPNTYEQYF

V gene: TRBV30
J gene: TRBJ2-3
clone size: many
D gene: -
CDR3 DNA: TGTGCCTGGAGTGTCGCTAGCACAGATACGCAGTATTTT
CDR3 protein: CAWSVASTDTQYF

V gene: TRBV5-4
J gene: TRBJ2-1
clone size: many
D gene: TRBD1
CDR3 DNA: TGTGCCAGCAGCGGGGGACAGGGGGACCACAATGAGCAGTTCTTC
CDR3 protein: CASSGGQGDHNEQFF

V gene: TRBV7-6
J gene: TRBJ1-1
clone size: -
D gene: -
CDR3 DNA: TGTGCCAGCAGCTCAACCTCTAACACTGAAGCTTTCTTT
CDR3 protein: CASSSTSNTEAFF

V gene: TRBV24-1
J gene: TRBJ1-5
clone size: many
D gene: TRBD1
CDR3 DNA: TGTGCCACCAGTGACCCGGGACAGGGGGCCAATCAGCCCCAGCATTTT
CDR3 protein: CATSDPGQGANQPQHF